This T cell receptor beta chain was retrieved from a study of lymphopenia after photon versus proton radiotherapy. Study-level results: After the lymphocyte nadir, photon-treated repertoires showed oligoclonal expansion, especially of CD8+ Temra cells. In patients who died, overall survival fell as post-nadir TCR diversity dropped more. Authors raise, but do not show, better survival with proton therapy. Under photons, naive T cells and diversity fell while effector/memory populations rose.

Concerning this clone itself: What it binds is not known.

V dropped 5 bases and J dropped 7; count of bases not matched to a gene: 4. Germline lookup yields CDR1 DFQATT and CDR2 SNEGSKA (reference sequence). The CDR3 is 11 residues long. Some clones are missing from TCRdb's copy, which holds only in-frame ones; the method was immunoSEQ multiplex PCR. This sample has under 75,000 clones, with around 90% found just once. This sample comprised peripheral blood, obtained from a patient treated with photon-based radiotherapy. The chain recombines TRBV20-1 with TRBJ1-2, with 7 bases matching TRBD1. The origin of this receptor is a woman in her forties with cholangiocarcinoma. CDR3 DNA: TGCAGTGCTGGAAAGGGGGCTGGCTACACCTTC. It encodes CSAGKGAGYTF.